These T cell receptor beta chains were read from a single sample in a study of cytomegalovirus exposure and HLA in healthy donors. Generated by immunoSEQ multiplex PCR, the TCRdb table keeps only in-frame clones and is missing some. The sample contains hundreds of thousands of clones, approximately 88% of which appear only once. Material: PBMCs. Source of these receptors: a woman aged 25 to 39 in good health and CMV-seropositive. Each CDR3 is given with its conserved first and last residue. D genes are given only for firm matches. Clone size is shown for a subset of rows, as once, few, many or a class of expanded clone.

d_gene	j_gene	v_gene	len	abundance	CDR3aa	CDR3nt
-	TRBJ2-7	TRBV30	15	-	CAWSVPTDLTYEQYF	TGTGCCTGGAGTGTCCCCACGGATTTGACCTACGAGCAGTACTTC
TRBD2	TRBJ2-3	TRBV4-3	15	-	CASSQSAGFTDTQYF	TGCGCCAGCAGCCAATCAGCGGGGTTCACAGATACGCAGTATTTT
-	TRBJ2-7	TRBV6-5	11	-	CASSYFSEQYF	TGTGCCAGCAGTTACTTTAGCGAGCAGTACTTC
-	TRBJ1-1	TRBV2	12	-	CASSEGGTEAFF	TGTGCCAGCAGTGAGGGGGGCACTGAAGCTTTCTTT
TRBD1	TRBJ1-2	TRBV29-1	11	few	CSARDRVGYTF	TGCAGCGCGAGAGACAGGGTTGGCTACACCTTC
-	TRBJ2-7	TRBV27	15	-	CASSFKGGRLSEQYF	TGTGCCAGCAGCTTCAAGGGTGGGCGTCTGTCCGAGCAGTACTTC
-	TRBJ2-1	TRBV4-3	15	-	CASSQGLPPYNEQFF	TGCGCCAGCAGCCAAGGCTTGCCGCCTTACAATGAGCAGTTCTTC
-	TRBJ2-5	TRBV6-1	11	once	CASTLQGTQYF	TGTGCCAGCACGTTGCAGGGTACCCAGTACTTC
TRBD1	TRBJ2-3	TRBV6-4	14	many	CASSDGQGADTQYF	TGTGCCAGCAGTGACGGACAGGGGGCAGATACGCAGTATTTT
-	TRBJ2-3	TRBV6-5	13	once	CASSRFNTDTQYF	TGTGCCAGCAGCCGATTTAACACAGATACGCAGTATTTT
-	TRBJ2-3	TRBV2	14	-	CASPPPRRGDTQYF	TGTGCCAGCCCGCCGCCAAGACGGGGAGATACGCAGTATTTT
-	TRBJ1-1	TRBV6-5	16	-	CASSYSTARGRTEAFF	TGTGCCAGCAGTTATTCTACGGCCAGGGGCCGAACTGAAGCTTTCTTT
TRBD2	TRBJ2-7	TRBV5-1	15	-	CASSPSRREAGEQYF	TGCGCCAGCAGCCCCAGCCGGCGGGAGGCTGGGGAGCAGTACTTC
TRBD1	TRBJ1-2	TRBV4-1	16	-	CASSQPRTGGNYGYTF	TGCGCCAGCAGCCAACCCAGGACAGGGGGGAACTATGGCTACACCTTC
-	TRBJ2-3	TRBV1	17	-	CTSSQGSLVIVTDTQYF	TGCACCAGCAGCCAAGGGTCCCTAGTCATAGTCACAGATACGCAGTATTTT
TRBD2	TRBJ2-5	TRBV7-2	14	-	CASITTSGKETQYF	TGTGCCAGCATCACAACTAGCGGCAAAGAGACCCAGTACTTC
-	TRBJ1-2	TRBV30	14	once	CAWSVWGSNYGYTF	TGTGCCTGGAGTGTGTGGGGAAGTAACTATGGCTACACCTTC
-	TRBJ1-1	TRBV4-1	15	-	CASSQEDRTITEAFF	TGCGCCAGCAGCCAAGAGGATCGGACAATTACTGAAGCTTTCTTT
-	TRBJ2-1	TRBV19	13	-	CASSIGGVSEQFF	TGTGCCAGTAGTATAGGGGGGGTGTCTGAGCAGTTCTTC
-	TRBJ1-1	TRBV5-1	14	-	CASSPTGMNTEAFF	TGCGCCAGCAGCCCTACAGGGATGAACACTGAAGCTTTCTTT
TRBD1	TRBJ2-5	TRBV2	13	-	CATGQGLGETQYF	TGTGCCACAGGACAGGGTCTGGGAGAGACCCAGTACTTC